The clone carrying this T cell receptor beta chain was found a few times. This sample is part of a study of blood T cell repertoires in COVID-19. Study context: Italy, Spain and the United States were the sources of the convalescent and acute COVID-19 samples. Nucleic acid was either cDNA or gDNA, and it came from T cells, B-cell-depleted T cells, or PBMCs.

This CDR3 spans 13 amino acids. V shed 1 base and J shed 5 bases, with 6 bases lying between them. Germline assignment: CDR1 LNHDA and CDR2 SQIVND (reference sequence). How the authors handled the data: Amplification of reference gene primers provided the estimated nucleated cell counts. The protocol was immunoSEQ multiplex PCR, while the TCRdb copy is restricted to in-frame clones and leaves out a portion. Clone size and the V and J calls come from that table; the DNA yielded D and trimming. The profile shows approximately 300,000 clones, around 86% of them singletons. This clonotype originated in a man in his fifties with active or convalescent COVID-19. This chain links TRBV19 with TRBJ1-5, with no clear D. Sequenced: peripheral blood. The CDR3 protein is CASSIAEYQPQHF. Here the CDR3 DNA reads TGTGCCAGTAGTATAGCAGAATATCAGCCCCAGCATTTT.